This T cell receptor (beta chain) was documented in a study of cytomegalovirus exposure and HLA in healthy donors. The CDR3 contains 14 residues. The V end was cut by 3 bases, the J end by 3 bases, with 11 bases between. Germline CDR1 MGHRA, CDR2 YSYEKL. Notes on the study in general: V- and J-gene trimming of TCR beta was linked (in a later analysis) to a missense DCLRE1C variant. It is likely that the observed cluster of highly shared sequence variants was a sequencing artifact. Most subjects had HLA-A and HLA-B alleles reportedly predicted accurately by TCR beta sequences.

The PCR employed 60 Vbeta primers together with 13 Jbeta primers. Method: immunoSEQ multiplex PCR; TCRdb's copy keeps in-frame clones and lacks some. Of about 190,000 clones detected, more than 65% appear once; the ten largest clones hold 5% to 6%. Unrecorded immune exposure was likely among donors, who were nominally healthy when sampled. This clone appeared once. The antigen is not known. The genes are TRBV4-1 and TRBJ1-1; tentative D call: TRBD1 (5 bases). Sequenced material: PBMCs. This TCR was recovered from a woman under 40 in good health and CMV-seropositive. The CDR3 DNA is TGCGCCAGCAGCCATCCGGGGGTTTACACTGAAGCTTTCTTT. Translating it yields CASSHPGVYTEAFF.